This T cell receptor (beta chain) emerged from a study of blood T cell repertoires in COVID-19. Deletions cut 5 bases from V and 4 bases from J, with 9 bases between. Looked up from germline, CDR1 is SEHNR and CDR2 is FQNEAQ (reference sequence). This CDR3 is built from 13 residues. The table came from immunoSEQ multiplex PCR; TCRdb's copy has only in-frame clones and leaves some out. The sample contains over 250,000 clones, approximately 90% of which appear only once. Notes on this clone: The sample holds other DNA sequences that translate to the same CDR3.

The clonotype comes from a woman aged 60 to 75 with acute or convalescent COVID-19. The V call is TRBV7-9, the J call TRBJ1-5; D call uncertain. The material sequenced was peripheral blood. The CDR3 sequence is CASSREGNQPQHF. CDR3 sequence (DNA): TGTGCCAGCAGCCGCGAGGGAAATCAGCCCCAGCATTTT.